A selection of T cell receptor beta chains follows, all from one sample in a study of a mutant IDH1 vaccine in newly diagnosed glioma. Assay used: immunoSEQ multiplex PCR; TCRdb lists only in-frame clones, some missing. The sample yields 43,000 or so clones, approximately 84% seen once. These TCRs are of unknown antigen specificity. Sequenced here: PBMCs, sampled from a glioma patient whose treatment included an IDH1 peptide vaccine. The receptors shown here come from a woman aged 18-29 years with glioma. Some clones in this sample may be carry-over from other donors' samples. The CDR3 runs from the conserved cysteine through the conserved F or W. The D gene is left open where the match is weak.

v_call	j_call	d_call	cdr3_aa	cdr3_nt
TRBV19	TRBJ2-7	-	CASSLSPSSYEQYF	TGTGCCAGTAGCCTCTCCCCGAGCTCCTACGAGCAGTACTTC
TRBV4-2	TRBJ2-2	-	CASREGQNTGELFF	TGTGCCAGCAGGGAGGGACAGAACACCGGGGAGCTGTTTTTT
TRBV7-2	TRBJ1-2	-	CASSLTGSYGYTF	TGTGCCAGCAGCTTAACAGGGTCGTATGGCTACACCTTC
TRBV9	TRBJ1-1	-	CASSVDGPVSEAFF	TGTGCCAGCAGCGTAGATGGGCCAGTTTCTGAAGCTTTCTTT
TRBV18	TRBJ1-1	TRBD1	CASSPLNRGQTEAFF	TGTGCCAGCTCACCCCTTAACAGGGGGCAAACTGAAGCTTTCTTT
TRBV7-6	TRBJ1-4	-	CASTLDGGNEKLFF	TGTGCCAGCACCTTAGATGGAGGAAACGAAAAACTGTTTTTT
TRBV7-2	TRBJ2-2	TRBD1	CASSGWTGSTGELFF	TGTGCCAGCAGCGGGTGGACAGGGAGCACCGGGGAGCTGTTTTTT
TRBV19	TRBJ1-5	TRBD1	CASTQGGQPQHF	TGTGCCAGCACACAGGGGGGTCAGCCCCAGCATTTT
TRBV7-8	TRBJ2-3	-	CASSLNMRSDTQYF	TGTGCCAGCAGCTTAAATATGAGATCGGATACGCAGTATTTT
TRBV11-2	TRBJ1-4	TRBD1	CASSLVTGVEKLFF	TGTGCCAGCAGCTTAGTGACAGGGGTCGAAAAACTGTTTTTT
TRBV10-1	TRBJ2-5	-	CASSNGFGVETQYF	TGCGCCAGCAGTAACGGCTTTGGGGTAGAGACCCAGTACTTC
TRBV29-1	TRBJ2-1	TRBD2	CSVEDRSTSAHNEQFF	TGCAGCGTTGAAGACCGAAGCACTAGCGCCCACAATGAGCAGTTCTTC
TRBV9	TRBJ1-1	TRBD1	CASSPRLRTGSGNTEAFF	TGTGCCAGCAGCCCCCGACTTCGGACAGGCTCAGGGAACACTGAAGCTTTCTTT